These 5 T cell receptor beta chains originate from one sample sequenced in a study of cytomegalovirus exposure and HLA in healthy donors. The PCR employed 60 Vbeta primers together with 13 Jbeta primers. Here immunoSEQ multiplex PCR was the method, and the copy in TCRdb shows in-frame clones only, minus some. Of a few hundred thousand clones detected, roughly four fifths appear once; the ten largest clones hold under 0.25%. The sequenced material came from PBMCs. Receptors originate from a girl aged 2-10 years in good health and CMV-seronegative.

V is TRBV9 and J is TRBJ1-4; maybe TRBD1 (5 bases). Germline V lookup: CDR1 SGDLS, CDR2 YYNGEE. The CDR3 has 15 residues. Trimming removed 3 bases from V and 5 bases from J, with 14 bases in between. CDR3 amino acids: CASSGTAGRNEKLFF. As DNA, the CDR3 is TGTGCCAGCAGCGGCACCGCGGGGCGGAATGAAAAACTGTTTTTT.

This clone was observed a few times. The rearrangement links TRBV18 to TRBJ2-1, with TRBD1 matching over 7 bases. The CDR3 covers 15 residues. Germline assignment: CDR1 KGHSH and CDR2 LQKENI. V shed 2 bases, J shed 3 bases, and the junction held 4 bases outside the gene matches. The CDR3 nucleotides are TGTGCCAGCTCACCAAGACAGGGCGACTACAATGAGCAGTTCTTC. Protein: CASSPRQGDYNEQFF. The complete variable domain, with remaining parts taken from reference TRBV18 and TRBJ2-1, reads NAGVMQNPRHLVRRRGQEARLRCSPMKGHSHVYWYRQLPEEGLKFMVYLQKENIIDESGMPKERFSAEFPKEGPSILRIQQVVRGDSAAYFCASSPRQGDYNEQFFGPGTRLTVL.

This chain connects TRBV5-1 to TRBJ2-3; possible D gene TRBD1, 8 bases. This CDR3 spans 18 amino acids. Trimming cost V 2 bases and J 2 bases, with 21 bases left between them. Germline CDR1 is SGHRS and CDR2 is YFSETQ. This CDR3 reads CASSFAPQGGVNTDTQYF. The CDR3, as DNA: TGCGCCAGCAGCTTTGCCCCACAGGGGGGGGTTAACACAGATACGCAGTATTTT.

This chain connects TRBV10-1 to TRBJ2-7, with TRBD1 as a possible D gene (6 bases). Between the trimmed V and J ends, which lost 9 bases and 5 bases, there was a span of 26 bases. CDR3 length equals 16 residues. Germline assignment: CDR1 WNHNN and CDR2 SYGVQD (reference sequence). The CDR3 protein is CARALHWTALSHEQYF. As DNA, the CDR3 is TGCGCCAGGGCCCTGCACTGGACAGCCCTTTCCCACGAGCAGTACTTC.

The chain links TRBV7-6 to TRBJ2-1; no clear D gene. Germline V gene lookup returns CDR1 SGHVS and CDR2 FNYEAQ. The V gene lost 1 base and the J gene lost 11 bases, with 6 bases spanning the gap. The CDR3 has 11 amino acids. The CDR3 sequence: CASSLDTKQFF. In DNA, the CDR3 is TGTGCCAGCAGCTTAGACACTAAGCAGTTCTTC.